The 24 T cell receptor beta chains reported below all come from one sample, sequenced in a study of T cell responses to AZD1222 COVID-19 vaccine (dated by TCRdb to the early 2020s). The time point label of this sample denotes: about 28 days (+/-7) after the second vaccine dose. To prepare the library, the immunoSEQ multiplex PCR assay was applied. TCRdb provides this immuneACCESS table in a form limited to in-frame rearrangements. Some clones are lacking; in checked studies, under half of them reflect an unresolved V gene, and why the rest are absent is not known. In this sample the table shows approximately 140,000 clones, around nine tenths of which occur a single time. 3.2% of the sample is held by the ten biggest clonotypes. The sequences come from peripheral blood, collected 28 days after the second AZD1222 dose. These receptors were obtained from an adult who received the AZD1222 COVID-19 vaccine.

The V and J genes are TRBV18 and TRBJ1-1; D may be TRBD1 (6 bases). V shed 3 bases and J shed 4 bases, with 12 bases lying between them. The CDR3 is 14 residues long. The germline V gene encodes CDR1 KGHSH and CDR2 LQKENI. CDR3 protein: CASSPLEGGTEAFF. DNA of the CDR3: TGTGCCAGCTCACCGCTCGAGGGGGGCACTGAAGCTTTCTTT.

V gene TRBV6-4 combines with J gene TRBJ2-1; 9 bases agree with TRBD2. The V gene end was trimmed by 3 bases and the J gene end by 3 bases; junction bases not matched to a gene: 0. This CDR3 contains 14 residues. The germline CDR1 and CDR2 sequences are MRHNA and SNTAGT. The CDR3 DNA is TGTGCCAGCAGTGAGCGGGAGGGCTACAATGAGCAGTTCTTC. It codes for CASSEREGYNEQFF.

The chain uses TRBV27 and TRBJ1-2; perhaps TRBD1 as D (6 bases). V lost 6 bases and J 6 bases, leaving 14 bases between the germline ends. This CDR3 has 13 amino acids. Germline V lookup: CDR1 MNHEY, CDR2 SMNVEV (reference sequence). CDR3 sequence reads: CASSLGGGNGYTF. Written as DNA, the CDR3 is TGTGCCAGCAGCCTTGGGGGGGGCAATGGCTACACCTTC.

This rearrangement joins TRBV5-1 to TRBJ1-6; D call uncertain. Germline V gives CDR1 SGHRS, CDR2 YFSETQ. The CDR3 runs to 14 residues. Trimming pared 4 bases from V and 6 bases from J, leaving 11 bases between. The CDR3 sequence: CASSLPGPNSPLHF. The CDR3 region has the DNA TGCGCCAGCAGCCTACCGGGCCCTAATTCACCCCTCCACTTT.

The rearrangement joins TRBV11-1 to TRBJ2-7; D not certain. V was shortened by 3 bases and J by 0 bases, with 6 bases between the two germline ends. The CDR3 spans 13 residues. Germline V lookup: CDR1 SGHAT, CDR2 FQDESV (reference sequence). The DNA for the CDR3 is TGTGCCAGCAGCTTTGGTTTCTCCTACGAGCAGTACTTC. It yields the protein CASSFGFSYEQYF.

This chain uses TRBV15 with TRBJ2-7; possibly TRBD2 for D (6 bases). The CDR3 loop spans 14 amino acids. CDR1 is LNHNV, CDR2 YYDKDF, per germline (reference sequence). Trimming removed 2 bases from V and 2 bases from J, with 10 bases in between. The CDR3 here is CATSRRDSTYEQYF. In DNA form, the CDR3 reads TGTGCCACCAGCAGACGGGACTCGACCTACGAGCAGTACTTC.

The V and J genes are TRBV11-2 and TRBJ2-7; 7 nucleotides agree with TRBD1. The CDR3 consists of 16 residues. Germline V CDR1 and CDR2: SGHAT, FQNNGV. The junction had 13 bases not matched to a gene; V was cut back by 1 base and J by 7 bases. This CDR3 is CASSLARTGPLLEQYF. The CDR3 DNA is TGTGCCAGCAGCTTAGCTCGGACAGGACCCCTCTTGGAGCAGTACTTC. The full variable domain, in which reference TRBV11-2 and TRBJ2-7 provide the parts outside the CDR3, is EAGVAQSPRYKIIEKRQSVAFWCNPISGHATLYWYQQILGQGPKLLIQFQNNGVVDDSQLPKDRFSAERLKGVDSTLKIQPAKLEDSAVYLCASSLARTGPLLEQYFGPGTRLTVT.

This chain links TRBV15 with TRBJ1-4; a weak D match, TRBD1 (6 bases). V was pared by 3 bases and J by 5 bases, with 13 bases between. The CDR3 length is 15 residues. Germline assignment: CDR1 LNHNV and CDR2 YYDKDF (reference sequence). The CDR3 DNA reads as TGTGCCACCAGCAGCCCCGCACAGGGCAATGAAAAACTGTTTTTT. It is translated as CATSSPAQGNEKLFF.

This clone has a handful of counts. This chain joins TRBV3-1 (or the pseudogene TRBV3-2) and TRBJ1-1; possibly TRBD1 for D (5 bases). Trimming pared 5 bases from V and 4 bases from J, leaving 14 bases between. From germline, CDR1 is LGHDT and CDR2 YNNKEL (reference sequence). The CDR3 totals 14 residues. The DNA for the CDR3 is TGTGCCAGCAGCTTCTTTGGGGGGATCACTGAAGCTTTCTTT. This sequence encodes CASSFFGGITEAFF.

The genes are TRBV7-9 and TRBJ1-1; the D gene is possibly TRBD1 (5 bases). This CDR3 has 15 amino acids. Trimming cost V 1 base and J 7 bases, with 16 bases left between them. Germline V gene sequence: CDR1 SEHNR, CDR2 FQNEAQ (reference sequence). This chain's CDR3 is CASSLVGTDSNEAFF. CDR3 bases: TGTGCCAGCAGCTTAGTGGGGACGGATAGCAATGAAGCTTTCTTT.

In its sample, this clone was seen a few times. This chain joins TRBV5-5 and TRBJ1-3; D may be TRBD1 (5 bases). Germline V lookup: CDR1 SGHKS, CDR2 YYEKEE (reference sequence). Trimming pared 4 bases from V and 5 bases from J, leaving 25 bases between. This CDR3 is 18 amino acids long. For the CDR3, the DNA is TGTGCCAGCAGCCCGGGTTTGACCGACAGTTCGTCCCGAAACACCATATATTTT. This encodes CASSPGLTDSSSRNTIYF.

This chain links TRBV7-9 with TRBJ2-3, with TRBD2 as a possible D gene (5 bases). CDR1 and CDR2 (germline): SEHNR, FQNEAQ (reference sequence). The CDR3 is 17 residues long. Trimming removed 1 base at V and 6 bases at J, with 20 bases between. This chain's CDR3 is CASSLVLRGSSTDTQYF. For the CDR3, the DNA is TGTGCCAGCAGCTTAGTCTTGCGAGGGAGCTCAACGGATACGCAGTATTTT. Variable domain in full (rest from reference TRBV7-9 and TRBJ2-3): DTGVSQNPRHKITKRGQNVTFRCDPISEHNRLYWYRQTLGQGPEFLTYFQNEAQLEKSRLLSDRFSAERPKGSFSTLEIQRTEQGDSAMYLCASSLVLRGSSTDTQYFGPGTRLTVL.

This rearrangement joins TRBV7-6 to TRBJ2-7, with a possible D match to TRBD2 (6 bases). CDR1 and CDR2 from the germline V gene are SGHVS and FNYEAQ. V lost 4 bases to trimming and J lost 6 bases, with 13 bases between them. The CDR3 covers 13 residues. The CDR3 sequence: CASSSYGGLEQYF. The CDR3 DNA reads as TGTGCCAGCAGCTCTTACGGGGGACTCGAGCAGTACTTC.

This clone was seen a few times. The chain employs TRBV10-1 and TRBJ2-3, with 10 bases aligning to TRBD1. The V gene end was trimmed by 3 bases and the J gene end by 3 bases; junction bases not matched to a gene: 3. This CDR3 spans 15 amino acids. CDR1 and CDR2 from the germline V gene are WNHNN and SYGVQD (reference sequence). CDR3 bases: TGCGCCAGCAGTGAAGGGACAGGGGATACAGATACGCAGTATTTT. It codes for CASSEGTGDTDTQYF.

This sequence joins TRBV12-3 or TRBV12-4 and TRBJ1-2; TRBD1 aligns across 7 bases. Trimming cost V 5 bases and J 8 bases; bases outside gene matches: 8. The CDR3 is 13 amino acids. CDR3 nucleotides: TGTGCCAGCAGTCTGACAGGGCGTTCCGGCTACACCTTC. This sequence encodes CASSLTGRSGYTF.

The chain employs TRBV5-1 and TRBJ2-7; the match to TRBD2 covers 7 bases. The ends lost 4 bases at V and 4 bases at J; junction bases unmatched: 14. The CDR3 contains 16 residues. Germline CDR1 is SGHRS and CDR2 is YFSETQ. The CDR3 region has the DNA TGCGCCAGCAGCATGGGTTGGGGAGGGGCTGGTTACGAGCAGTACTTC. It is translated as CASSMGWGGAGYEQYF.

The chain couples TRBV5-1 to TRBJ2-3, with 9 bases matching TRBD2. The CDR3 spans 15 residues. With 3 bases clipped from V and 1 base from J, the junction kept 3 bases outside the gene matches. Germline loops: CDR1 SGHRS, CDR2 YFSETQ. Here the CDR3 reads CASSWRTSGTDTQYF. For the CDR3, the DNA is TGCGCCAGCAGCTGGCGGACTAGCGGCACAGATACGCAGTATTTT.

This rearrangement joins TRBV27 to TRBJ1-1; D unresolved. V gave up 2 bases and J gave up 3 bases, with 10 bases separating them. The length of the CDR3 is 14 residues. CDR1 and CDR2 from the germline V gene are MNHEY and SMNVEV (reference sequence). Here the CDR3 reads CASSLNRADTEAFF. In nucleotides, the CDR3 is TGTGCCAGCAGTTTAAACCGGGCCGACACTGAAGCTTTCTTT.

The chain has TRBV27 and TRBJ1-2; 7 bases line up with TRBD1. The J segment lost 8 bases and the V segment lost 3 bases, leaving 21 bases of the junction unmatched. Germline lookup yields CDR1 MNHEY and CDR2 SMNVEV (reference sequence). This CDR3 has 18 residues. This CDR3 reads CASSFSSPSGTVAEGYTF. The CDR3 DNA sequence: TGTGCCAGCAGTTTCTCAAGTCCATCCGGGACAGTCGCGGAGGGCTACACCTTC.

The chain recombines TRBV30 with TRBJ2-7; D is unclear. Germline CDR1 reads GTSNPN; CDR2 reads SVGIG (reference sequence). V was clipped by 1 base and J by 5 bases, with 18 bases between them. The CDR3 is made up of 15 amino acids. CDR3 amino acids: CAWSAPRLVSHEQYF. CDR3 nucleotide sequence: TGTGCCTGGAGTGCCCCCCGGCTAGTAAGCCACGAGCAGTACTTC.

The chain joins TRBV4-1 to TRBJ1-5; D unresolved. Germline CDR1 MGHRA, CDR2 YSYEKL. Trimming took 0 bases from V and 2 from J, leaving 11 bases between them. CDR3 length: 16 amino acids. CDR3 DNA sequence: TGCGCCAGCAGCCAAGATTTAGGGTTGGGCAATCAGCCCCAGCATTTT. This translates into CASSQDLGLGNQPQHF.

V is TRBV30 and J is TRBJ1-1; D perhaps matches TRBD1 (5 bases). V was cut by 1 base and J by 3 bases, with 12 bases left in between. The length of the CDR3 is 14 residues. CDR1 and CDR2 (germline): GTSNPN, SVGIG (reference sequence). The CDR3 protein is CAWSAGTLYTEAFF. The CDR3 DNA reads as TGTGCCTGGAGTGCCGGGACCCTATACACTGAAGCTTTCTTT.

The chain recombines TRBV11-2 with TRBJ2-3; a possible D gene is TRBD1 (6 bases). With 0 bases removed from V and 2 bases from J, the gap between germline ends came to 9 bases. Germline CDR1 and CDR2: SGHAT and FQNNGV. The CDR3 is 15 residues long. The chain's CDR3 is CASSLEWTATDTQYF. CDR3 coding DNA: TGTGCCAGCAGCTTAGAGTGGACAGCCACAGATACGCAGTATTTT.

J is TRBJ1-1 and V is TRBV30, with D possibly matching TRBD1 (6 bases). The germline CDR1 and CDR2 sequences are GTSNPN and SVGIG (reference sequence). The V and J ends lost 2 bases and 5 bases respectively, with 18 bases between them. The CDR3 contains 15 residues. As DNA, the CDR3 is TGTGCCTGGAGTCCCTCAGGGGCCCTGTCTACTGAAGCTTTCTTT. This sequence encodes CAWSPSGALSTEAFF.